This TCR beta chain was identified during a study of shared clonotypes between healthy human individuals. Points from the study as a whole: Relative to clonotypes present in all four donors, those not shared had lower generation probabilities.

This CDR3 region has 16 residues. Trimming shortened V by 6 bases and J by 2 bases, and 17 bases separated the two germline ends. The germline CDR1 and CDR2 sequences are SNHLY and FYNNEI. To note about this clone: Its antigen is unidentified.

Genomic DNA of each subset was evenly split across several immunoSEQ plates. Original processing notes: From ImmunoSEQ came sequences covering only the junction and carrying no quality scores, so filtering differed. Profiling relied on immunoSEQ multiplex PCR, and the TCRdb table lists in-frame clones only, not all of them. The V and J calls and clone size are taken from that table; D and trimming were inferred from the DNA. The sample includes about 1 million clones, around 76% of them seen just once. Healthy and HIV-negative, the adult donors had no recent acute infections or vaccinations. The chain joins TRBV2 to TRBJ1-5; a weak D match, TRBD1 (6 bases). This sequence originates from a man younger than 35 in good health. The sequencing sample was made of memory CD4+ T cells sorted from blood. Subset given: CD45RA-negative fraction. CDR3 in DNA: TGTGCCAGCAGGACGACAGGACGAGACGGCAATCAGCCCCAGCATTTT. The encoded protein is CASRTTGRDGNQPQHF.